Sequencing of this T cell receptor beta chain was carried out in a study of neurological immune-mediated disorders (dated by TCRdb to between 2018 and 2021). Regarding the research as a whole: Peripheral blood TCR-beta repertoires from HTLV-I-associated myelopathy (HAM/TSP) patients, multiple sclerosis patients and healthy controls were compared by UMI-based sequencing. Longitudinal HAM/TSP and healthy donors were sampled at 3 time-points each (about 3-45 month intervals). Longitudinal samples, technical triplicates and paired sorted CD4+ and CD8+ T-cell subsets, alongside PBMC samples, were included among the approximately 110 TCR-beta libraries. The cohort was made up of 60 to 75 subjects, consisting of some 15 HAM/TSP patients, 34 multiple sclerosis patients and around 20 healthy controls.

Reading the label with the study, this specimen's time point is: longitudinal time-point 2. The healthy controls were volunteers from a blood bank in Maryland, USA. Unsorted PBMC libraries were generated from 2 million PBMCs stored in RNAlater at -80 °C until RNA extraction. Peripheral blood underwent Ficoll-Hypaque density gradient centrifugation to isolate PBMCs, which were then cryopreserved in liquid nitrogen. For this clonotype: Its binding antigen is unknown. Per-base qualities were not stored, and no clone one base away is much larger.

To synthesize cDNA, template-switch 5'RACE was performed with a primer carrying a 10-nucleotide random unique molecular identifier so that each TCR transcript was tagged. Every sequencing run yielded over 200 million TCR-beta sequences covering 15-18 subjects. The RNeasy kit was used to extract total RNA. The KAPA Real-time Library Amplification kit was used to amplify TCR-beta VDJ regions with primers targeting the TCR constant region and the 5'RACE anchor. Sample indexes and Illumina adaptors were added in a first PCR, after which library yield was increased in a second PCR. After Ampure bead purification, the TCR product of roughly 650 bp was size-selected on a 2% E-gel SizeSelection system. Before pooling, library quality was assessed on a Bioanalyzer, concentration was determined with Qubit, and library quantification was performed with the Kapa Library Quantification kit. An Illumina HiSeq 2500 was used to sequence the libraries paired-end at 2 x 150 bp. To increase sequence diversity, about 25-31% phiX was spiked into each library pool. In the paper's pipeline: Quality-filtered reads were processed with the UMI-based MiGEC pipeline, which removed over 75% of raw TCR sequences during error correction. IMGT germline references were used for aligning VDJ genes, and each clonotype was defined as a unique CDR3 amino acid sequence together with its V-J genes. Clonal expansion, Shannon diversity and CDR3 relatedness (CalcPairwiseDistances, ClusterSamples) were evaluated with VDJtools, and phylogenetic trees were built with CLCbio workbench. Clones with at least 8 unique UMIs were defined as expanded, with this threshold being based on coefficient-of-variation modelling across technical triplicates. TCRdb cleaned the public reads at Q25 with fastp, built clones with MiXCR and kept in-frame beta chains. Identical CDR3 proteins give one entry, which carries the most common genes and DNA. TCRdb's processing, not the authors', yielded these V and J calls. This sample lists some 60,000 distinct CDR3 sequences; around 10% were detected once. The ten top clones hold 12% of the sample.

The research as a whole found: TCR clonal expansion was highest in HAM/TSP patients and lowest in MS patients, with MS patients falling below even healthy controls. Expanded clones from different subjects shared no identical CDR3 amino acid sequences, which suggests that TCR-beta repertoires were private in all groups.

This TCR derives from a man younger than 45 in good health. The sample was PBMCs.

The CDR3 protein sequence reads: CASSQVGTSGRRSDTQYF. The sequenced DNA: TGTGCCAGCAGCCAAGTCGGGACTAGCGGGAGGAGGTCAGATACGCAGTATTTT. The chain employs TRBV3-1 and TRBJ2-3; 15 junctional bases match TRBD2. The germline V gene (reference sequence) provides CDR1 LGHDT and CDR2 YNNKEL. The CDR3 has 18 amino acids, counting the end cysteine and phenylalanine. Here the CDR3 DNA is all that survives: 54 bases in frame from base 1. The germline V end is reduced by 1 base and the J end by 4 bases; junction bases left unmatched: 6.